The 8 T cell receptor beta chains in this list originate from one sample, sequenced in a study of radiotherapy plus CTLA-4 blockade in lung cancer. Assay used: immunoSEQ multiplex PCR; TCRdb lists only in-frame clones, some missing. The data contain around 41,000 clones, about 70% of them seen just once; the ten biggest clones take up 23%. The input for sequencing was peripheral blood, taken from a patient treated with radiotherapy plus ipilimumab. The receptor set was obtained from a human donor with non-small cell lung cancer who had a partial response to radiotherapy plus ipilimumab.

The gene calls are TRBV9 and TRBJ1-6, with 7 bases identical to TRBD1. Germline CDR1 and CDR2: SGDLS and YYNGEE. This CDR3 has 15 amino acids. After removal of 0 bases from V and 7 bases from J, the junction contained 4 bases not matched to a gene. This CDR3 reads CASSVATGMNSPLHF. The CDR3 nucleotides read TGTGCCAGCAGCGTAGCGACAGGGATGAATTCACCCCTCCACTTT.

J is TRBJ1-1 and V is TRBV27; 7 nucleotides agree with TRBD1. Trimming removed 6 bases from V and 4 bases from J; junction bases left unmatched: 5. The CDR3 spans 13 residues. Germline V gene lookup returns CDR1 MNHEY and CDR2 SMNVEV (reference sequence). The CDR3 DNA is TGTGCCAGCAGATTCTCAGGGGGCACTGAAGCTTTCTTT. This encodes CASRFSGGTEAFF.

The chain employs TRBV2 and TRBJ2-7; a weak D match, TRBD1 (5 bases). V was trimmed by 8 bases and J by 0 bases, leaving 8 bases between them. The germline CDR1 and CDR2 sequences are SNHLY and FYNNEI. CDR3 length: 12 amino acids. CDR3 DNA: TGTGCCAGCGAGGACATCTCCTACGAGCAGTACTTC. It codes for CASEDISYEQYF.

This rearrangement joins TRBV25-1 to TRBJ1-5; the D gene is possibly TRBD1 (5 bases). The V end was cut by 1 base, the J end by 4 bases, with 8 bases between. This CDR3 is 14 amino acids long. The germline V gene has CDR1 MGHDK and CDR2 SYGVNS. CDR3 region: CASSEWGGNQPQHF. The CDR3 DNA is TGTGCCAGCAGTGAATGGGGGGGAAATCAGCCCCAGCATTTT.

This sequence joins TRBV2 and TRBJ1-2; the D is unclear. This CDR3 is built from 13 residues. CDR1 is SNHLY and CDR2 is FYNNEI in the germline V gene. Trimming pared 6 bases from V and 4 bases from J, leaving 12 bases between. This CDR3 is CASSQRHGYGYTF. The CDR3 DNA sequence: TGTGCCAGCAGCCAAAGACATGGCTATGGCTACACCTTC.

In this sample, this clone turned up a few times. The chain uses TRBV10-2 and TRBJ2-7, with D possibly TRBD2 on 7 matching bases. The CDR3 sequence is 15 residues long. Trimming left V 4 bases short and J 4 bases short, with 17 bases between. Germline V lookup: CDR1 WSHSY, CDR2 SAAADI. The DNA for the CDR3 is TGCGCCAGCAGTGGGGGGCTAGCGGCTTTATACGAGCAGTACTTC. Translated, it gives CASSGGLAALYEQYF.

The CDR3 DNA sequence: TGTGCCAGCTCACCCTGGGACAGTCAAGAGACCCAGTACTTC. This encodes CASSPWDSQETQYF. The rearrangement joins TRBV18 to TRBJ2-5, with TRBD1 matching 7 bases. V dropped 3 bases and J dropped 2; count of bases not matched to a gene: 3. Germline CDR1 reads KGHSH; CDR2 reads LQKENI. CDR3 length: 14 residues.

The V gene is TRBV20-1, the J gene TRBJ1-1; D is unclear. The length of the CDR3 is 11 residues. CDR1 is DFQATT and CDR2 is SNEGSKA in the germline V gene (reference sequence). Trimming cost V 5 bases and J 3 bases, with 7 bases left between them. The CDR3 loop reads CSAQFDTEAFF. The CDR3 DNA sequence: TGCAGTGCTCAGTTCGACACTGAAGCTTTCTTT.